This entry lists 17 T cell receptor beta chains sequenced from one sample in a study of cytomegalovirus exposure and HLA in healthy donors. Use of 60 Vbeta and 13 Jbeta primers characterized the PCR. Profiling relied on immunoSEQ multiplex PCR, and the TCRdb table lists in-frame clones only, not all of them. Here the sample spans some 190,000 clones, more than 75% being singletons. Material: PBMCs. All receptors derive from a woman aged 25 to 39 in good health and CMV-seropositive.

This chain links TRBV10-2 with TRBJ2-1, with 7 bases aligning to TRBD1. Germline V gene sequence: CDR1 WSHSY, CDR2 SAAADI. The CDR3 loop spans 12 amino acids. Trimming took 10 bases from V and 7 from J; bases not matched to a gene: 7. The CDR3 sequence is CATLGGPNEQFF. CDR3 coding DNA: TGCGCCACCCTAGGGGGCCCTAATGAGCAGTTCTTC.

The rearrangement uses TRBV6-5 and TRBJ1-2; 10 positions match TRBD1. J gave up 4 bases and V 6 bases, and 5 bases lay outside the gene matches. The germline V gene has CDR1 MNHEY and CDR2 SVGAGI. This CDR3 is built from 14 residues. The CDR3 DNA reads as TGTGCCAGCAGACGGGACAGGGGAGGCTATGGCTACACCTTC. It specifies CASRRDRGGYGYTF.

CDR3 region: CASSEFVWGAYGYTF. The CDR3 DNA is TGTGCCAGCAGTGAATTCGTTTGGGGAGCCTATGGCTACACCTTC. The gene calls are TRBV6-1 and TRBJ1-2; D remains unclear. The CDR3 loop spans 15 amino acids. Germline CDR1 MNHNS, CDR2 SASEGT. V lost 2 bases, J lost 4 bases, and 14 bases lay in between.

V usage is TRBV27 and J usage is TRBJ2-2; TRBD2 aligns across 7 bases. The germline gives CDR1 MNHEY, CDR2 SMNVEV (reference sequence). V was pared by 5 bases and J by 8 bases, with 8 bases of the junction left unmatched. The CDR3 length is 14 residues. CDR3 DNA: TGTGCCAGCAGTCCTCTGACAGCGGGAGGGGAGCTGTTTTTT. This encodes CASSPLTAGGELFF.

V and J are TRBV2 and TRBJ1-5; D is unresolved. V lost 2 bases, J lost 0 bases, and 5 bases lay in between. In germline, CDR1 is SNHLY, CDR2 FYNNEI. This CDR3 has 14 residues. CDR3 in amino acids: CASSESNSNQPQHF. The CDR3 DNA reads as TGTGCCAGCAGTGAATCCAATAGCAATCAGCCCCAGCATTTT.

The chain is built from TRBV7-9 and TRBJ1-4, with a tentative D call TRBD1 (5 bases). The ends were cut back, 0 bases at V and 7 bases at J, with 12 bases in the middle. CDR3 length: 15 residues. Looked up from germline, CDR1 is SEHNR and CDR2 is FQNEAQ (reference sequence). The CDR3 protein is CASSLASGQLEKLFF. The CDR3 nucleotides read TGTGCCAGCAGCTTAGCATCAGGGCAACTTGAAAAACTGTTTTTT.

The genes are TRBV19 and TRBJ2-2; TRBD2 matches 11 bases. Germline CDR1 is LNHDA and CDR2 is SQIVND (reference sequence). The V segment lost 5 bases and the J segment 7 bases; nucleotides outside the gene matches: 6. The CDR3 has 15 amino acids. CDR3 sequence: CASSELAGVDGELFF. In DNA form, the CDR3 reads TGTGCCAGTAGTGAACTAGCGGGGGTTGACGGGGAGCTGTTTTTT.

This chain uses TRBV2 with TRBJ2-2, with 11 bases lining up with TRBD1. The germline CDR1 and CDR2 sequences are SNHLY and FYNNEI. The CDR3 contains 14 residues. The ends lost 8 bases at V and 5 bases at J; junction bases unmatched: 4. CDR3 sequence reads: CASGGQGGTGELFF. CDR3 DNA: TGTGCCAGCGGGGGACAGGGGGGAACCGGGGAGCTGTTTTTT.

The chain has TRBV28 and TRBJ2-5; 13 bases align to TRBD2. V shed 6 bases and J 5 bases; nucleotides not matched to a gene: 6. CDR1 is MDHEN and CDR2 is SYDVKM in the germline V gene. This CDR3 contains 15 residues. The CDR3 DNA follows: TGTGCCAGCAGCCACGCGGGACTAGCGGGGGAGACCCAGTACTTC. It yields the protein CASSHAGLAGETQYF.

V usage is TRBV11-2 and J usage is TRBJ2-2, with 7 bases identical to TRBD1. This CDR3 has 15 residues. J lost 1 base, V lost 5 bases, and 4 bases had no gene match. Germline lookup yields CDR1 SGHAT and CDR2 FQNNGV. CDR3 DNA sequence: TGTGCCAGCAGCCCGGGACAGTGGAACACCGGGGAGCTGTTTTTT. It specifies CASSPGQWNTGELFF.

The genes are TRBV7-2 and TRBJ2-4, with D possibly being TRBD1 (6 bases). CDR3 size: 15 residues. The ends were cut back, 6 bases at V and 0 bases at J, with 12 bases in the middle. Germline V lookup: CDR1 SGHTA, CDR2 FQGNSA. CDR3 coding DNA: TGTGCCAGCAGTTCCCGACAGGAAGCCAAAAACATTCAGTACTTC. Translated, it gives CASSSRQEAKNIQYF. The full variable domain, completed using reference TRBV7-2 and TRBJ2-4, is GAGVSQSPSNKVTEKGKDVELRCDPISGHTALYWYRQSLGQGLEFLIYFQGNSAPDKSGLPSDRFSAERTGGSVSTLTIQRTQQEDSAVYLCASSSRQEAKNIQYFGAGTRLSVL.

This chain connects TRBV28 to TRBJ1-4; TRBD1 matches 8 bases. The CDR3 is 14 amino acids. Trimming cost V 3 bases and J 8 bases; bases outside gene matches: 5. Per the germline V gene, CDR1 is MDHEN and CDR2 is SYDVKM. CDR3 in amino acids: CASSLTNRGEKLFF. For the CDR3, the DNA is TGTGCCAGCAGTTTGACAAACAGGGGGGAAAAACTGTTTTTT.

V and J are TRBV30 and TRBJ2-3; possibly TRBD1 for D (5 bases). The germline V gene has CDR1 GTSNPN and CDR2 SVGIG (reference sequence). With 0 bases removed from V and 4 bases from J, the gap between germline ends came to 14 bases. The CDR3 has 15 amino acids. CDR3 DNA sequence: TGTGCCTGGAGTGTAGGGCAGGGAACGGCAGATACGCAGTATTTT. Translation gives CAWSVGQGTADTQYF. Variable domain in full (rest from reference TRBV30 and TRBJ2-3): SQTIHQWPATLVQPVGSPLSLECTVEGTSNPNLYWYRQAAGRGLQLLFYSVGIGQISSEVPQNLSASRPQDRQFILSSKKLLLSDSGFYLCAWSVGQGTADTQYFGPGTRLTVL.

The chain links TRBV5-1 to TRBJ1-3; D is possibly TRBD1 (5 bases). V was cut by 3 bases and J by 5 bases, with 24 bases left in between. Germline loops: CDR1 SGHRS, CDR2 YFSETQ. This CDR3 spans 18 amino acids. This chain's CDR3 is CASSWWGVGAGTRNTIYF. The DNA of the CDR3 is TGCGCCAGCAGCTGGTGGGGGGTTGGGGCCGGGACGCGAAACACCATATATTTT.

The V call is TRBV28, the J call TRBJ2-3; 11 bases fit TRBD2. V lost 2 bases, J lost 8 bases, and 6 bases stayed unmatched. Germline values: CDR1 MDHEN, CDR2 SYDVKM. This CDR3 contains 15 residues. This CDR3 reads CASSLLAGGGGTQYF. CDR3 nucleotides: TGTGCCAGCAGTTTACTAGCGGGGGGTGGGGGTACGCAGTATTTT.

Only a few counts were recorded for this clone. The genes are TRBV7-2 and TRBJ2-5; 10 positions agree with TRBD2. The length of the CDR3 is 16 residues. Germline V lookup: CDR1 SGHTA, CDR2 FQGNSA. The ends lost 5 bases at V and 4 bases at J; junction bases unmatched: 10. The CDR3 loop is CASSPLAAGGLETQYF. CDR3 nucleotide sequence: TGTGCCAGCAGCCCCCTGGCAGCGGGGGGGCTAGAGACCCAGTACTTC. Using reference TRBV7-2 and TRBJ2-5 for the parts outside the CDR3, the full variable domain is GAGVSQSPSNKVTEKGKDVELRCDPISGHTALYWYRQSLGQGLEFLIYFQGNSAPDKSGLPSDRFSAERTGGSVSTLTIQRTQQEDSAVYLCASSPLAAGGLETQYFGPGTRLLVL.

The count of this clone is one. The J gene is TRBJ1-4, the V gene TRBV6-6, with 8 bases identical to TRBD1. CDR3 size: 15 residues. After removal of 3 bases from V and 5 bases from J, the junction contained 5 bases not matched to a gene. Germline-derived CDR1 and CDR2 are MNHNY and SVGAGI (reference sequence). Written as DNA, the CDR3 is TGTGCCAGCAGTTATCCTAGGACAGGGAATGAAAAACTGTTTTTT. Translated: CASSYPRTGNEKLFF.